This T cell receptor (beta chain) came from a study of OX40 agonist ivuxolimab in advanced cancers. General study results and limits: Doses of 0.1 to 3.0 mg/kg were accompanied by clonal expansion of CD4+ and CD8+ blood T cells by week 6. Expanded clones were, on average, more numerous in CD8+ T cells than in CD4+.

Patients were ineligible given autoimmune disease history or systemic immunosuppression. The repertoire was sequenced with immunoSEQ multiplex PCR; TCRdb's copy has only in-frame clones and lacks some. The sample consists of approximately 60,000 clones, around four fifths of them appearing once. This clone was counted once. Its specificity is not known. This receptor was taken from an adult with an advanced solid tumor such as melanoma, head and neck, liver or kidney cancer. Sequenced material: CD4+ or CD8+ T cells sorted from blood, taken in a trial of the OX40 agonist ivuxolimab.

The CDR3 DNA reads as TGTGCCAGCAGCTTACAGGGGACAGGGCGATCCTACGAGCAGTACTTC. Amino acid sequence: CASSLQGTGRSYEQYF. The rearrangement uses TRBV5-4 and TRBJ2-7; 9 bases fit TRBD1. The germline CDR1 and CDR2 sequences are SGHNT and YYREEE (reference sequence). Losses at the gene ends were 2 bases for V and 1 base for J; bases not matched to a gene: 7. This CDR3 comprises 16 residues.